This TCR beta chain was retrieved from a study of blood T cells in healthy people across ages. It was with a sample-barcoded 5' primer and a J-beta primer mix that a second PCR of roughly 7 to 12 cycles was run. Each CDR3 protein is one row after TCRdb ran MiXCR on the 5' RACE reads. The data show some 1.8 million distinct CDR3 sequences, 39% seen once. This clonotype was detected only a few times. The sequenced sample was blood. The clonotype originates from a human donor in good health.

CDR3 nucleotide sequence: TGCGCCAGCAGCCGCATACAGGGAAATTCACCCCTCCACTTT. It yields the protein CASSRIQGNSPLHF. The chain is built from TRBV4-1 and TRBJ1-6; D is possibly TRBD1 (6 bases). This CDR3 comprises 14 residues. The germline V and J ends were trimmed by 4 bases and 7 bases, with 11 bases remaining between them. Germline V gives CDR1 MGHRA, CDR2 YSYEKL.